Listed below are T cell receptor beta chains from one sample, sequenced in a study of T cell repertoires in cytomegalovirus infection. Each CDR3 protein gets one entry after TCRdb re-called the reads with MiXCR. This sample carries around 170,000 distinct CDR3 sequences, 15% to 20% of them seen once, and the ten largest clones take around 20%. Sequencing used CD8+ T cells from PBMCs. The receptors stem from a human donor in good health (CMV status not recorded). Some clones in this sample may be carry-over from other donors' samples. The CDR3 runs from the conserved cysteine through the conserved F or W. The D gene is left open where the match is weak. Rows may omit the clone size; those that give it use once, few, many or a size class.

d_gene	v_gene	j_gene	abundance	CDR3aa	CDR3nt
.	TRBV6-6	TRBJ1-6	few	CASSYSEGSPLHF	TGTGCCAGCAGTTACTCTGAGGGTTCACCCCTCCACTTT
TRBD2	TRBV20-1	TRBJ2-3	.	CSAREVGTSGEDTQYF	TGCAGTGCTAGAGAGGTTGGGACTAGCGGGGAGGATACGCAGTATTTT
TRBD2	TRBV7-3	TRBJ2-1	few	CASSLGGGAVYLF	TGTGCCAGCAGCTTAGGGGGAGGGGCAGTTTATCTCTTC
TRBD1	TRBV27	TRBJ2-3	.	CASSPRTGGATDTQYF	TGTGCCAGCAGTCCCCGGACAGGGGGTGCCACAGATACGCAGTATTTT
.	TRBV4-2	TRBJ2-1	few	CASSQDRGVKYNEQFF	TGTGCCAGCAGCCAAGATAGAGGGGTCAAGTACAATGAGCAGTTCTTC
TRBD1	TRBV7-9	TRBJ1-1	.	CASSPGQENTEAFF	TGTGCCAGCAGCCCCGGACAGGAGAACACTGAAGCTTTCTTT
.	TRBV11-3	TRBJ2-1	.	CASSLDRAYYNEQFF	TGTGCCAGCAGCTTAGATCGAGCGTACTACAATGAGCAGTTCTTC
TRBD2	TRBV6-2/TRBV6-3	TRBJ2-3	few	CASSLTSGSIDTQYF	TGTGCCAGCAGTTTGACTAGCGGGAGTATAGATACGCAGTATTTT
TRBD2	TRBV6-6	TRBJ2-5	few	CASSRFPAGGPVWQETQYF	TGTGCCAGCAGTAGATTTCCAGCGGGAGGGCCGGTATGGCAAGAGACCCAGTACTTC
TRBD1	TRBV7-6	TRBJ1-1	.	CASSAGQGTEAFF	TGTGCCAGCAGCGCGGGACAGGGTACTGAAGCTTTCTTT
TRBD1	TRBV7-6	TRBJ2-7	.	CASSTRQGFIYEQYF	TGTGCCAGCAGCACCCGACAGGGGTTTATCTACGAGCAGTACTTC
.	TRBV7-6	TRBJ1-1	.	CASSLPNTNTEAFF	TGTGCCAGCAGCTTACCCAACACGAACACTGAAGCTTTCTTT
TRBD2	TRBV7-2	TRBJ2-2	.	CASSQLAPAGELFF	TGTGCCAGCAGCCAACTAGCGCCGGCCGGGGAGCTGTTTTTT
.	TRBV7-8	TRBJ2-1	.	CASSLEAGRGNEQFF	TGTGCCAGCAGCTTAGAGGCAGGCCGGGGCAATGAGCAGTTCTTC
.	TRBV7-8	TRBJ1-2	.	CASSPVGQEINGYTF	TGTGCCAGCAGCCCAGTAGGGCAGGAGATCAATGGCTACACCTTC
TRBD1	TRBV6-2/TRBV6-3	TRBJ2-7	few	CASSPDRLLSYEQYF	TGTGCCAGCAGCCCGGACAGGTTGCTATCCTACGAGCAGTACTTC
TRBD1	TRBV7-2	TRBJ1-3	.	CASSWDRNLLVDTIYF	TGTGCCAGCAGCTGGGACAGGAACTTACTTGTGGACACCATATATTTT
.	TRBV7-9	TRBJ1-1	.	CASSLPRGRDEAFF	TGTGCCAGCAGCTTACCTAGGGGAAGGGATGAAGCTTTCTTT
.	TRBV11-2	TRBJ2-5	many	CASAGHGSFETQYF	TGTGCCAGCGCTGGCCACGGGAGTTTTGAGACCCAGTACTTC